This T cell receptor (beta chain) was captured by sequencing in a study of STAT5B mutations in CD4+ large granular lymphocyte leukemia. In the study overall: Among healthy donors, a particular HLA allele went with more CDR3 'QG' motifs. Study results and limitations: Without putative leukemic clones, patient CD4-sorted repertoires remained more clonal than healthy CD4+ repertoires.

For this clone: The antigen is not known.

Libraries were prepared by immunoSEQ multiplex PCR; TCRdb keeps only in-frame clonotypes and omits some of them. The sample records around 33,000 clones, 76% being singletons. The CDR3 sequence is 17 residues long. Germline values: CDR1 SGHVS, CDR2 FQNEAQ. With V trimmed by 5 bases and J by 2 bases, 7 bases remained unmatched. This TCR derives from a human donor in good health. V gene TRBV7-8 combines with J gene TRBJ2-3, with 13 bases lining up with TRBD2. Sequencing was done on a sample of CD4+ T cells from blood buffy coats. CDR3 coding DNA: TGTGCCAGCAGCCCACCGGGACTAGCGGGATCCACAGATACGCAGTATTTT. Translated, it gives CASSPPGLAGSTDTQYF.